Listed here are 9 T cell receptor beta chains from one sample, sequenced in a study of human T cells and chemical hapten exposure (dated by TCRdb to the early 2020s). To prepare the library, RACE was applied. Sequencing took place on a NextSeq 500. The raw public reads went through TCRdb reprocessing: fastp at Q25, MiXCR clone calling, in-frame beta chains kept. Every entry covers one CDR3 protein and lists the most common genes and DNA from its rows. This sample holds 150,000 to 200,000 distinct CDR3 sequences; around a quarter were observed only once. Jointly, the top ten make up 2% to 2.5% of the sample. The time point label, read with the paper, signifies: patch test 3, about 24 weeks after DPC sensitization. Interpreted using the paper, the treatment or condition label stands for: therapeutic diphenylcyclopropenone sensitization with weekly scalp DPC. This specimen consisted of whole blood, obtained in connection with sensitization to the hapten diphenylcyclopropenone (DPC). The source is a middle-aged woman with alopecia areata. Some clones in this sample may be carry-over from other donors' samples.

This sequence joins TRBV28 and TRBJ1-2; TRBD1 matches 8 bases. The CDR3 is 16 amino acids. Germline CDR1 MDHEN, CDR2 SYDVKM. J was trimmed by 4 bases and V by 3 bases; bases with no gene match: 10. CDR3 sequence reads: CASSFTLGQGPYGYTF. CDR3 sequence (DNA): TGTGCCAGCAGTTTTACCCTAGGACAGGGCCCCTATGGCTACACCTTC.

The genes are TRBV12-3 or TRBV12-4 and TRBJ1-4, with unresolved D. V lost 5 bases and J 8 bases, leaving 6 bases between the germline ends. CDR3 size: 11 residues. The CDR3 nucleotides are TGTGCCAGCAGTCTTAACGAAAAACTGTTTTTT. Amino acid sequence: CASSLNEKLFF.

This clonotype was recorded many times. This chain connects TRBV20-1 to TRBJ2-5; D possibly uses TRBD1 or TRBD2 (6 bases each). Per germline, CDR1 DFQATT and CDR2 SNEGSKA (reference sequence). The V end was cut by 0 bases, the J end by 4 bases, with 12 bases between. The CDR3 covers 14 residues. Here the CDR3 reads CSARDYGGLETQYF. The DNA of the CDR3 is TGCAGTGCTAGAGATTATGGGGGGCTAGAGACCCAGTACTTC.

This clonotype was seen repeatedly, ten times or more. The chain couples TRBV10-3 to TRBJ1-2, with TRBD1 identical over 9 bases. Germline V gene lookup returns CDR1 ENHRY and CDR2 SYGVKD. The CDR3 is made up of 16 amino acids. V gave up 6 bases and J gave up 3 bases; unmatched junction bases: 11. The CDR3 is CAISSSPTGGHYGYTF. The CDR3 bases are TGTGCCATCAGCTCGTCCCCGACAGGGGGTCACTATGGCTACACCTTC.

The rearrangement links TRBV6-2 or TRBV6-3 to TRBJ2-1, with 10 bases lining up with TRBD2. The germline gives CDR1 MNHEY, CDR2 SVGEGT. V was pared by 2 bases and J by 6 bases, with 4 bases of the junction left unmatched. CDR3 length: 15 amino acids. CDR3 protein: CASSYKREGRNEQFF. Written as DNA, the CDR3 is TGTGCCAGCAGTTACAAGCGGGAGGGCCGCAATGAGCAGTTCTTC.

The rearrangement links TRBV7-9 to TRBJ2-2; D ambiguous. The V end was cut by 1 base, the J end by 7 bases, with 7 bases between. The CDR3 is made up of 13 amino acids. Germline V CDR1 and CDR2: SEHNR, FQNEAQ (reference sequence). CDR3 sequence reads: CASSLGHSGELFF. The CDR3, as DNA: TGTGCCAGCAGCTTAGGGCACAGCGGGGAGCTGTTTTTT.

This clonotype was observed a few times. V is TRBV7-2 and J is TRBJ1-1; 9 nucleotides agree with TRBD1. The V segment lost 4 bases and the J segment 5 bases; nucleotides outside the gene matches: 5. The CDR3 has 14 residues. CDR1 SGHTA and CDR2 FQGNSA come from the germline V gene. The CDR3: CASSSDRGRTEAFF. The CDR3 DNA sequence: TGTGCCAGCAGCTCCGACAGGGGGAGGACTGAAGCTTTCTTT.

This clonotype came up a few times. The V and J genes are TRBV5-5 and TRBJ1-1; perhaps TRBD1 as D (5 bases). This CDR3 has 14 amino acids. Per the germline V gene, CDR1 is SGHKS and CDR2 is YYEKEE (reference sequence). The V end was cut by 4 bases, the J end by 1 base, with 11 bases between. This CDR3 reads CASSRDAGNTEAFF. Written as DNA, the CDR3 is TGTGCCAGCAGCCGGGACGCAGGGAACACTGAAGCTTTCTTT.

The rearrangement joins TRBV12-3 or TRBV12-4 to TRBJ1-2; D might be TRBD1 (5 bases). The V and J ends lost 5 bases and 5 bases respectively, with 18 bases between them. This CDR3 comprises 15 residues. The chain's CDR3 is CASSPGGQETYGYTF. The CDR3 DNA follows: TGTGCCAGCAGTCCTGGGGGTCAGGAGACATATGGCTACACCTTC.